Listed below are T cell receptor beta chains from one sample, sequenced in a study of T cells in Graves' hyperthyroidism and ophthalmopathy. TCRdb re-called the multiplex PCR reads with MiXCR, one entry per CDR3 protein. The table includes more than 500,000 distinct CDR3 sequences, roughly 15% detected once. Source material: blood. The origin of the receptors is a woman between 40 and 55 years old with Graves' ophthalmopathy. The CDR3 runs from the conserved cysteine through the conserved F or W. A D gene is named only where the DNA matches it firmly. The listing skips clone size in some rows; elsewhere it reads once, few, many or a size class.

TRBV12-3/TRBV12-4	many	.	TRBJ1-1	CASSYGQYRSFF	TGTGCCAGCAGTTACGGACAGTACCGATCTTTCTTT
TRBV18	few	TRBD1	TRBJ1-2	CASARDSLDGYTF	TGTGCCAGCGCGCGGGACAGCTTAGATGGCTACACCTTC
TRBV15	many	.	TRBJ1-2	CATSREGRPSYGYTF	TGTGCCACCAGCAGAGAGGGCAGGCCCTCCTATGGCTACACCTTC
TRBV19	few	TRBD2	TRBJ2-2	CASSFDRRGGGELFF	TGTGCCAGTAGCTTTGACCGTCGCGGGGGCGGGGAGCTGTTTTTT
TRBV28	many	.	TRBJ2-7	CASRSSSSYEQYF	TGTGCCAGCAGGTCGTCGAGCTCCTACGAGCAGTACTTC
TRBV20-1	many	TRBD2	TRBJ2-5	CSARKAPGLAETQYF	TGCAGTGCTCGGAAGGCACCGGGACTAGCAGAGACCCAGTACTTC
TRBV30	many	.	TRBJ1-1	CAWSVVKNTEAFF	TGTGCCTGGAGTGTGGTCAAGAACACTGAAGCTTTCTTT
TRBV24-1	many	.	TRBJ2-7	CATSDSRRYEQYF	TGTGCCACCAGTGACAGCCGAAGGTACGAGCAGTACTTC
TRBV12-3/TRBV12-4	.	TRBD1	TRBJ2-2	CASSSWTGRSRGELFF	TGTGCCAGCAGTTCCTGGACAGGGAGATCTCGCGGGGAGCTGTTTTTT
TRBV18	few	TRBD1	TRBJ2-7	CASSSQYVTGNEQYF	TGTGCCAGCTCATCACAATATGTGACAGGGAACGAGCAGTACTTC
TRBV12-3/TRBV12-4	.	TRBD1	TRBJ1-2	CASREGGQGVGGYTF	TGTGCCAGCAGGGAAGGCGGACAGGGGGTAGGTGGCTACACCTTC
TRBV7-9	many	TRBD1	TRBJ1-2	CASRSQGFGYTF	TGTGCCAGCAGATCACAGGGGTTCGGCTACACCTTC
TRBV19	few	.	TRBJ2-7	CASKQRDLSYEQYF	TGTGCCAGTAAACAAAGGGACCTCTCCTACGAGCAGTACTTC
TRBV20-1	many	TRBD2	TRBJ2-7	CSARELAGTYEQYF	TGCAGTGCTAGAGAGTTAGCGGGAACCTACGAGCAGTACTTC
TRBV7-9	many	.	TRBJ1-2	CASSTQAGASYGYTF	TGTGCCAGCAGCACTCAGGCGGGGGCTAGCTATGGCTACACCTTC
TRBV28	many	TRBD1	TRBJ1-2	CASSLWTGGGYTF	TGTGCCAGCAGTTTATGGACAGGGGGCGGCTACACCTTC
TRBV15	many	TRBD1	TRBJ2-7	CATSRWTGTYEQYF	TGTGCCACCAGCAGATGGACAGGGACCTACGAGCAGTACTTC
TRBV6-1	many	.	TRBJ1-1	CASTSQGNTEAFF	TGTGCCAGCACCTCACAGGGGAACACTGAAGCTTTCTTT
TRBV25-1	many	TRBD2	TRBJ2-5	CASSEYGGLAGGETQYF	TGTGCCAGCAGTGAATACGGCGGCCTAGCGGGAGGAGAGACCCAGTACTTC
TRBV9	.	.	TRBJ1-1	CASSVGPNPNTEAFF	TGTGCCAGCAGCGTAGGACCCAACCCGAACACTGAAGCTTTCTTT
TRBV18	.	.	TRBJ1-2	CASSPQEGGYTF	TGTGCCAGCTCACCACAAGAGGGTGGCTACACCTTC
TRBV19	.	.	TRBJ2-7	CASSKTRVHEQYF	TGTGCCAGTAGTAAAACTCGGGTCCACGAGCAGTACTTC
TRBV2	many	.	TRBJ1-1	CASSAVLAFF	TGTGCCAGCAGTGCCGTTCTAGCTTTCTTT
TRBV5-1	.	.	TRBJ2-7	CASSLGQTTYEQYF	TGCGCCAGCAGCTTGGGGCAGACCACCTACGAGCAGTACTTC
TRBV6-5	many	.	TRBJ1-2	CASSYGHSANYGYTF	TGTGCCAGCAGTTACGGACACTCAGCTAACTATGGCTACACCTTC
TRBV12-3/TRBV12-4	few	TRBD2	TRBJ2-7	CASSLFGAGSSYEQYF	TGTGCCAGCAGTTTATTTGGAGCGGGGAGCTCCTACGAGCAGTACTTC
TRBV20-1	.	.	TRBJ1-1	CSAGGGGQNTEAFF	TGCAGTGCTGGGGGCGGGGGGCAGAACACTGAAGCTTTCTTT
TRBV29-1	many	TRBD2	TRBJ2-7	CSARLAGASYEQYF	TGCAGCGCCAGACTAGCGGGGGCCTCCTACGAGCAGTACTTC
TRBV6-2/TRBV6-3	few	TRBD1	TRBJ1-3	CASSYSFPGGGSGNTIYF	TGTGCCAGCAGTTACTCCTTTCCAGGGGGTGGCTCTGGAAACACCATATATTTT
TRBV28	.	TRBD1	TRBJ2-7	CASSLPQTGFSSYEQYF	TGTGCCAGCAGTTTACCCCAGACAGGGTTCAGCTCCTACGAGCAGTACTTC
TRBV2	once	.	TRBJ1-1	CASRPDMVQAFF	TGTGCCAGCAGGCCAGACATGGTGCAGGCTTTCTTT
TRBV28	.	.	TRBJ2-5	CASSLRSGPTYQETQYF	TGTGCCAGCAGTTTAAGGTCAGGGCCAACGTACCAAGAGACCCAGTACTTC
TRBV7-9	many	TRBD2	TRBJ2-7	CASSSATSGAYEQYF	TGTGCCAGCAGCTCGGCGACTAGCGGGGCCTACGAGCAGTACTTC
TRBV27	many	.	TRBJ2-7	CASSRIDSYEQYF	TGTGCCAGCAGCCGGATAGACTCCTACGAGCAGTACTTC
TRBV30	few	.	TRBJ2-7	CAWSAASALSEQYF	TGTGCCTGGAGTGCGGCTAGCGCTCTTAGCGAGCAGTACTTC
TRBV6-1	many	.	TRBJ1-5	CASSPGHSGDQPQHF	TGTGCCAGCAGTCCGGGACATTCTGGGGATCAGCCCCAGCATTTT
TRBV13	many	.	TRBJ1-1	CASSLNTGAPEDTEAFF	TGTGCCAGCAGCTTAAACACTGGGGCCCCGGAGGACACTGAAGCTTTCTTT
TRBV7-8	many	TRBD1	TRBJ1-5	CASSDATGRFNQPQHF	TGTGCCAGCAGCGACGCGACAGGGAGGTTCAATCAGCCCCAGCATTTT
TRBV28	many	.	TRBJ2-5	CASSYRVQETQYF	TGTGCCAGCAGCTACAGGGTCCAAGAGACCCAGTACTTC
TRBV20-1	few	.	TRBJ2-7	CSARDPVGGTYEQYF	TGCAGTGCTAGAGATCCCGTGGGCGGGACATACGAGCAGTACTTC
TRBV18	.	TRBD1	TRBJ1-1	CASSPGGTQAFF	TGTGCCAGCTCCCCAGGGGGTACCCAAGCTTTCTTT